This TCR beta chain was sequenced in a study of siplizumab effects on memory and regulatory T cells. The V end lost 2 bases, the J end lost 3 bases, and 11 bases lay between the germline ends. Germline CDR1 reads SGDLS; CDR2 reads YYNGEE. This CDR3 is built from 15 residues. Sequencing used immunoSEQ multiplex PCR; TCRdb keeps in-frame clones, though not all of them. Of more than 85,000 clones listed, 91% are singletons. Study conclusions and caveats: Researchers did not confirm the suppressive function of proliferating Tregs from siplizumab cultures.

Notes on this clone: Antigen specificity is unknown.

The genes are TRBV9 and TRBJ2-2, with D possibly being TRBD1 (5 bases). Sequenced input: CD4+ T cells sorted from blood. This TCR came from a human donor in good health. Some clones in this sample may be carry-over from other donors' samples. The CDR3 spells CASSVTGHDTGELFF. As DNA, the CDR3 is TGTGCCAGCAGCGTTACAGGTCACGACACCGGGGAGCTGTTTTTT.